The rows below give T cell receptor beta chains drawn from one sample of a study of blood T cell repertoires in COVID-19. Clones were sequenced by immunoSEQ multiplex PCR, and TCRdb holds only the in-frame ones, with some missing. The table lists fewer than 200,000 clones, approximately 82% of them singletons. What was sequenced was PBMCs or T cells enriched from blood (not recorded which). Every receptor here comes from a woman aged 55-70 years with acute COVID-19. CDR3s include the opening cysteine and the closing phenylalanine or tryptophan. D genes are given only for firm matches. For some rows the clone size is stated as once, few or many, or as a class when expanded; others skip it.

>TRBV6-5|TRBD1|.|TRBJ2-1
CASRLDRRTSEQFF
TGTGCCAGCAGACTGGACAGGCGGACCTCCGAGCAGTTCTTC
>TRBV11-2|.|.|TRBJ2-6
CASSSVRAGPGANVLTF
TGTGCCAGCAGCTCCGTTAGGGCGGGGCCTGGGGCCAACGTCCTGACTTTC
>TRBV18|.|.|TRBJ2-1
CASSTEGLFKQFF
TGTGCCAGCTCAACGGAGGGTCTTTTCAAGCAGTTCTTC
>TRBV21-1|.|.|TRBJ2-3
CASSFESTSGRALGTDTQYF
TGTGCCAGCAGCTTCGAAAGCACTAGCGGGAGGGCCTTGGGCACAGATACGCAGTATTTT
>TRBV6-2/TRBV6-3|TRBD2|.|TRBJ2-3
CASSYSRENTDTQYF
TGTGCCAGCAGTTACTCGCGGGAGAACACAGATACGCAGTATTTT
>TRBV28|.|.|TRBJ2-2
CASSSVKGWSGNLRGELFF
TGTGCCAGCAGTTCGGTTAAAGGTTGGTCAGGGAATCTCCGCGGGGAGCTGTTTTTT
>TRBV6-5|TRBD1|.|TRBJ1-6
CASSYPDRGFSPLHF
TGTGCCAGCAGTTATCCTGACAGGGGTTTTTCACCCCTCCACTTT
>TRBV28|TRBD1|.|TRBJ1-1
CASSFRGIAEAFF
TGTGCCAGCAGTTTCAGGGGGATAGCTGAAGCTTTCTTT
>TRBV3-1/TRBV3-2|.|.|TRBJ1-1
CASSQEGGAEAFF
TGTGCCAGCAGCCAAGAAGGGGGGGCTGAAGCTTTCTTT
>TRBV7-2|.|.|TRBJ1-2
CASSSPDGSGGAYTF
TGTGCCAGCAGCTCCCCAGACGGTAGTGGTGGGGCTTACACCTTC
>TRBV19|.|.|TRBJ2-6
CASSRLRSGANVLTF
TGTGCCAGTAGTCGACTGAGGTCTGGGGCCAACGTCCTGACTTTC
>TRBV3-1/TRBV3-2|.|.|TRBJ1-1
CASSQDSSGGHRTEAFF
TGTGCCAGCAGCCAAGATTCGTCGGGGGGGCATAGGACTGAAGCTTTCTTT
>TRBV6-4|.|.|TRBJ1-2
CASSDSSGIYGYTF
TGTGCCAGCAGTGACTCCTCGGGGATCTATGGCTACACCTTC
>TRBV9|TRBD2|.|TRBJ2-2
CASSISGKNTGELFF
TGTGCCAGCAGTATTAGCGGGAAGAACACCGGGGAGCTGTTTTTT
>TRBV18|TRBD1|.|TRBJ1-6
CASSDGTADNSPLHF
TGTGCCAGCTCAGACGGGACAGCAGATAATTCACCCCTCCACTTT
>TRBV5-6|.|.|TRBJ2-3
CASSLSTDTQYF
TGTGCCAGCAGCTTGTCTACAGATACGCAGTATTTT
>TRBV2|.|many|TRBJ1-2
CASSVFQRGGRRQSYGYTF
TGTGCCAGCAGTGTTTTCCAAAGGGGGGGCAGGCGGCAATCCTATGGCTACACCTTC
>TRBV9|.|.|TRBJ2-7
CASSVEGTPPYEQYF
TGTGCCAGCAGCGTAGAGGGGACACCTCCGTACGAGCAGTACTTC
>TRBV5-4|.|once|TRBJ1-3
CASSLGKELGGNTIYF
TGTGCCAGCAGCTTGGGAAAGGAATTGGGGGGGAACACCATATATTTT
>TRBV9|TRBD1|.|TRBJ2-7
CASSPPTGTGSYEQYF
TGTGCCAGCAGCCCTCCGACCGGGACAGGGAGCTACGAGCAGTACTTC
>TRBV24-1|.|.|TRBJ2-1
CATSDSALAPGTYNEQFF
TGTGCCACCAGTGATTCCGCCCTTGCGCCGGGGACCTACAATGAGCAGTTCTTC
>TRBV7-2|TRBD2|.|TRBJ2-3
CASSLGGTSGVGNTQYF
TGTGCCAGCAGCTTAGGGGGGACTAGCGGGGTAGGAAATACGCAGTATTTT
>TRBV20-1|.|.|TRBJ2-2
CSASGLTNTGELFF
TGCAGTGCTAGTGGACTGACGAACACCGGGGAGCTGTTTTTT
>TRBV7-8|.|.|TRBJ1-5
CASSYGQRYSNQPQHF
TGTGCCAGCAGCTACGGACAGCGGTATAGCAATCAGCCCCAGCATTTT
>TRBV9|.|few|TRBJ1-3
CASSPTGNSGNTIYF
TGTGCCAGCAGCCCGACTGGAAATTCAGGAAACACCATATATTTT
>TRBV27|TRBD1|.|TRBJ1-2
CASSSGQGSYGYTF
TGTGCCAGCAGTTCCGGACAGGGAAGCTATGGCTACACCTTC
>TRBV7-9|.|.|TRBJ2-7
CASSLGGNSYEQYF
TGTGCCAGCAGCTTAGGAGGGAACTCCTACGAGCAGTACTTC
>TRBV5-1|TRBD1|.|TRBJ1-2
CASRPGQGSYGYTF
TGCGCCAGCAGGCCGGGACAGGGCTCCTATGGCTACACCTTC